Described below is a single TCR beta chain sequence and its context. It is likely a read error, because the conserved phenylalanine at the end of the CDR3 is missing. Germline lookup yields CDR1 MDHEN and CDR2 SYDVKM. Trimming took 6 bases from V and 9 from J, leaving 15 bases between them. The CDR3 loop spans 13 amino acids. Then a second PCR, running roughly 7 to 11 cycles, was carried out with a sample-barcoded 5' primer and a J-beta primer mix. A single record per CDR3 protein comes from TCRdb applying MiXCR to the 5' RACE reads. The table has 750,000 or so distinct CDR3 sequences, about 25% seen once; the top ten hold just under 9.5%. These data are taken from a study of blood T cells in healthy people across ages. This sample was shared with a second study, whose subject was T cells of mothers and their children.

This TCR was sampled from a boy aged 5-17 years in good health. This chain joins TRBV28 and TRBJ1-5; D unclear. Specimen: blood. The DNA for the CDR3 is TGTGCCAGCAGCCCCGCTTATGGAGGGCCCCAGCATTCT. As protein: CASSPAYGGPQHS.